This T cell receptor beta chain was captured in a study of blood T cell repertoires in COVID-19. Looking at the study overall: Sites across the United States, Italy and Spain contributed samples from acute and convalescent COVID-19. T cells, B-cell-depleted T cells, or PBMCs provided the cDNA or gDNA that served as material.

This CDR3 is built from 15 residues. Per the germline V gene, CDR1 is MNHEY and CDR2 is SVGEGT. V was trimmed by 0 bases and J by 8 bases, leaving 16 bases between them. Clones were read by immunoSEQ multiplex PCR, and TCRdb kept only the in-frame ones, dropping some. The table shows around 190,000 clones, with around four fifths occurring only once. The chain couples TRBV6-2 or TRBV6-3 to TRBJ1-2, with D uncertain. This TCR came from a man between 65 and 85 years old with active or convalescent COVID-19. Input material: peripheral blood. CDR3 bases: TGTGCCAGCAGTTACTCGAGCGGCTCGCCGAGGGGCTACACCTTC. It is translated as CASSYSSGSPRGYTF.